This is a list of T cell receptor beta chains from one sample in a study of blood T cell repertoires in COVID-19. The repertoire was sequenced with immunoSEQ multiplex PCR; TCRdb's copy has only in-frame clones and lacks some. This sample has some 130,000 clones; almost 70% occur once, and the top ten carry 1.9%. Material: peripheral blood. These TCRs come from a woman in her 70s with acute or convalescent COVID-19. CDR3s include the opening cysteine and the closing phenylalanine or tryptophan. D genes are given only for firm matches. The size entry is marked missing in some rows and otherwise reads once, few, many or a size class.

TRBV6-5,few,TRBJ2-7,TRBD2,CASQRPTSGSNEQYF,TGTGCCAGCCAAAGGCCGACTAGCGGGAGTAACGAGCAGTACTTC
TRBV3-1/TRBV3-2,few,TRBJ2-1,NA,CASSQSLGRGEQFF,TGTGCCAGCAGCCAATCCCTAGGCCGTGGTGAGCAGTTCTTC
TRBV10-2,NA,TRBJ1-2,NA,CASSESRQDGYTF,TGCGCCAGCAGTGAGTCTCGACAGGACGGCTACACCTTC
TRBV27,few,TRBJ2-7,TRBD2,CASRVHPGRDEQYF,TGTGCCAGCAGGGTCCACCCGGGGAGGGACGAGCAGTACTTC
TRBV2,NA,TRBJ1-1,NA,CASTRTVMNTEAFF,TGTGCCAGCACCAGGACAGTTATGAACACTGAAGCTTTCTTT
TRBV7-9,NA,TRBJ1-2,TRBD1,CASSLAKGQGRYGYTF,TGTGCCAGCAGCTTAGCTAAGGGACAGGGGCGCTATGGCTACACCTTC
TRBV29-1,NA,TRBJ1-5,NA,CSVGGSTDSNQPQHF,TGCAGCGTGGGGGGATCGACCGATAGCAATCAGCCCCAGCATTTT
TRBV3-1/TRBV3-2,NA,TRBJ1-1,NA,CASSPLVGGTEAFF,TGTGCCAGCAGCCCCCTGGTGGGGGGCACTGAAGCTTTCTTT
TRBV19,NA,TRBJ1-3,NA,CASSRQYHSGNTIYF,TGTGCCAGTAGTAGACAGTACCACTCTGGAAACACCATATATTTT
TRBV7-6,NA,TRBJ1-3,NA,CASSLEDSGVGTIYF,TGTGCCAGCAGCTTAGAGGACAGCGGCGTTGGGACCATATATTTT
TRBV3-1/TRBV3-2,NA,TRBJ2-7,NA,CASSPGTQYEQYF,TGTGCCAGCAGCCCCGGGACACAATACGAGCAGTACTTC
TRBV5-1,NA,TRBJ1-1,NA,CASSLDSSPEAFF,TGCGCCAGCAGCTTAGACAGCTCGCCTGAAGCTTTCTTT
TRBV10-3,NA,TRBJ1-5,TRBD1,CAISESGTDSNQPQHF,TGTGCCATCAGTGAGTCCGGGACAGATAGCAATCAGCCCCAGCATTTT
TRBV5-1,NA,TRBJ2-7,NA,CASSLGGGVNEQYF,TGCGCCAGCAGCTTGGGAGGGGGAGTCAACGAGCAGTACTTC
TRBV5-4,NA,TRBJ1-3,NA,CASSLGGTAGNTIYF,TGTGCCAGCAGCTTGGGCGGGACTGCTGGAAACACCATATATTTT
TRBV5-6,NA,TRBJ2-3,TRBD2,CASSLMAGGYEDTQYF,TGTGCCAGCAGCTTGATGGCGGGAGGGTACGAAGATACGCAGTATTTT
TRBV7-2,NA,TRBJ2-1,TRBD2,CASSSASGAYNEQFF,TGTGCCAGCAGCTCAGCTAGCGGAGCCTACAATGAGCAGTTCTTC
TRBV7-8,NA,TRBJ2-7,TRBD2,CASRTSVYEQYF,TGTGCCAGCAGGACTAGCGTATACGAGCAGTACTTC
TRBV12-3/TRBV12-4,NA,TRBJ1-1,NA,CASSLWANTEAFF,TGTGCCAGCAGTTTATGGGCGAACACTGAAGCTTTCTTT
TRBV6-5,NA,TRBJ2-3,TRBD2,CASRVAGGNTDTQYF,TGTGCCAGCAGAGTAGCGGGGGGAAACACAGATACGCAGTATTTT
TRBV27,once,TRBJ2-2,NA,CASKGPGDGGELFF,TGTGCCAGCAAAGGTCCAGGCGATGGCGGGGAGCTGTTTTTT
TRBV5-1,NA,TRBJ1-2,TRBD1,CASSPQGQGSGYTF,TGCGCCAGCAGCCCGCAGGGACAGGGGAGTGGCTACACCTTC
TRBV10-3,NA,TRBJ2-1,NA,CAISDLWSESSYNEQFF,TGTGCCATCAGTGACCTGTGGAGCGAGAGCTCCTACAATGAGCAGTTCTTC
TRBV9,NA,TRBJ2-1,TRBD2,CASSDSRGGRRLNEQFF,TGTGCCAGCAGTGACAGTAGGGGCGGGAGGAGGTTGAATGAGCAGTTCTTC
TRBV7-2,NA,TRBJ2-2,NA,CASSLAGLANTGELFF,TGTGCCAGCAGCTTAGCCGGCCTAGCGAACACCGGGGAGTTGTTTTTT
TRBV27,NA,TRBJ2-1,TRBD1,CASSSYRGPSLNEQFF,TGTGCCAGCAGCTCTTACAGGGGCCCCTCCCTCAATGAGCAGTTCTTC
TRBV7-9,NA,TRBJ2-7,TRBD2,CASSGGVLYEQYF,TGTGCCAGCAGCGGGGGGGTTCTCTACGAGCAGTACTTC
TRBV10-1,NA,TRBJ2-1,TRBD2,CAGRVARESYNEQFF,TGCGCCGGACGAGTTGCGCGGGAGTCGTACAATGAGCAGTTCTTC
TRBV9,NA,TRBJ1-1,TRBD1,CASSAGTANTEAFF,TGTGCCAGCAGTGCCGGGACAGCGAACACTGAAGCTTTCTTT
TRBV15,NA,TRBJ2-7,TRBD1,CATSRARGRYEQYF,TGTGCCACCAGCAGAGCTAGGGGGCGTTACGAGCAGTACTTC
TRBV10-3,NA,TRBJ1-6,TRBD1,CAISGTGNNSPLHF,TGTGCCATCAGTGGGACAGGGAATAATTCACCCCTCCACTTT
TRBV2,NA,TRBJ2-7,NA,CASRTWERDEQYF,TGTGCCAGCAGAACCTGGGAGCGGGACGAGCAGTACTTC
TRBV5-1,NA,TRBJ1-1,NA,CASSKGGGAGETEAFF,TGCGCCAGCAGCAAAGGGGGGGGCGCGGGTGAAACTGAAGCTTTCTTT
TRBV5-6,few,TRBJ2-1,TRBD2,CASSLRLAGMYNEQFF,TGTGCCAGCAGCTTGAGGCTAGCGGGGATGTACAATGAGCAGTTCTTC
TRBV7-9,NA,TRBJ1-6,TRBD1,CASSLATGGSSYNSPLHF,TGTGCCAGCAGCTTAGCGACAGGGGGAAGCTCCTATAATTCACCCCTCCACTTT
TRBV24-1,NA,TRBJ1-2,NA,CATSDSLGGNYGYTF,TGTGCCACCAGTGATTCTTTGGGAGGCAACTATGGCTACACCTTC
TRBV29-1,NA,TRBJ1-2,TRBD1,CSVENDRVNGYTF,TGCAGCGTTGAAAATGACAGGGTCAATGGCTACACCTTC
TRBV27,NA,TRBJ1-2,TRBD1,CASSYDRGYGYTF,TGTGCCAGCAGTTATGACAGGGGGTATGGCTACACCTTC
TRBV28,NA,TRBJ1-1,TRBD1,CASSSTHRTGRSSEAFF,TGTGCCAGCAGCTCAACCCATAGGACAGGGAGAAGCTCTGAAGCTTTCTTT
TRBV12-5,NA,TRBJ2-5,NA,CASGLGQSQETQYF,TGTGCTAGTGGTTTAGGACAGAGCCAAGAGACCCAGTACTTC
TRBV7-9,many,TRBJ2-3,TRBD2,CASSLFGTSGNSDTQYF,TGTGCCAGCAGCCTATTCGGGACTAGCGGGAACTCAGATACGCAGTATTTT